The rows below give T cell receptor beta chains drawn from one sample of a study of T cells in Graves' hyperthyroidism and ophthalmopathy. One entry per CDR3 protein results from TCRdb running MiXCR on the multiplex PCR reads. The sample shows over 700,000 distinct CDR3 sequences, 30% to 40% of them seen only once. The sample consisted of blood. The receptors were gathered from a woman in her thirties or forties with Graves' hyperthyroidism. CDR3s leave out the opening cysteine and the closing phenylalanine or tryptophan. The order of the fields is clone size, V gene, D gene, J gene, CDR3 protein. The D gene is left open where the match is weak. Clone sizes are given selectively: once, few, many, or a class where the clone is expanded.

abundance: -
v_gene: TRBV7-2
d_gene: -
j_gene: TRBJ1-6
CDR3aa: ASSTPRGVLNSPLH

abundance: few
v_gene: TRBV18
d_gene: -
j_gene: TRBJ1-1
CDR3aa: ASSPQGWTEAF

abundance: many
v_gene: TRBV19
d_gene: -
j_gene: TRBJ1-2
CDR3aa: ASRDRLYGYT

abundance: many
v_gene: TRBV9
d_gene: TRBD1
j_gene: TRBJ2-7
CDR3aa: ASSVGTGSTEQY

abundance: -
v_gene: TRBV10-3
d_gene: TRBD1
j_gene: TRBJ1-2
CDR3aa: ASSQTGSDGYT

abundance: many
v_gene: TRBV7-2
d_gene: -
j_gene: TRBJ1-6
CDR3aa: ASGVQGGSPLH

abundance: many
v_gene: TRBV7-2
d_gene: TRBD1
j_gene: TRBJ1-2
CDR3aa: ASSPRTGRGYT

abundance: few
v_gene: TRBV7-9
d_gene: -
j_gene: TRBJ1-3
CDR3aa: ATPGRFSGNTIY

abundance: -
v_gene: TRBV9
d_gene: TRBD1
j_gene: TRBJ1-6
CDR3aa: ASSVGGTANSPLH

abundance: many
v_gene: TRBV11-2
d_gene: TRBD1
j_gene: TRBJ1-1
CDR3aa: ASSLDRQGARAF

abundance: many
v_gene: TRBV5-8
d_gene: -
j_gene: TRBJ2-7
CDR3aa: ASSRQPLDSYEQY

abundance: few
v_gene: TRBV4-2
d_gene: -
j_gene: TRBJ2-5
CDR3aa: ASSEGTGLGETQY

abundance: once
v_gene: TRBV4-1
d_gene: -
j_gene: TRBJ1-5
CDR3aa: ASSQDVWGWKESNQPQH

abundance: -
v_gene: TRBV6-2/TRBV6-3
d_gene: TRBD1
j_gene: TRBJ2-7
CDR3aa: ASSPADDRGHFEQY

abundance: many
v_gene: TRBV12-3/TRBV12-4
d_gene: TRBD2
j_gene: TRBJ2-5
CDR3aa: ASSPLGLAGDETQY

abundance: -
v_gene: TRBV28
d_gene: -
j_gene: TRBJ2-2
CDR3aa: ASNIADRELF

abundance: many
v_gene: TRBV19
d_gene: TRBD2
j_gene: TRBJ2-2
CDR3aa: ASRTSGRNTGELF

abundance: -
v_gene: TRBV29-1
d_gene: -
j_gene: TRBJ1-2
CDR3aa: SPMSGDGYT

abundance: -
v_gene: TRBV5-6
d_gene: TRBD1
j_gene: TRBJ1-5
CDR3aa: ASSPWDRVGQPQH

abundance: -
v_gene: TRBV10-3
d_gene: -
j_gene: TRBJ1-5
CDR3aa: ASSGRPLGSNQPQH

abundance: few
v_gene: TRBV7-2
d_gene: -
j_gene: TRBJ1-3
CDR3aa: ASSLEHSSGNTIY

abundance: -
v_gene: TRBV20-1
d_gene: TRBD2
j_gene: TRBJ2-7
CDR3aa: SARPLAGGLPYEQY

abundance: few
v_gene: TRBV7-2
d_gene: TRBD1
j_gene: TRBJ2-6
CDR3aa: ASSSRQGLT